The 10 T cell receptor beta chains listed next were all sequenced from one sample in a study of blood T cell repertoires in COVID-19. Libraries were prepared by immunoSEQ multiplex PCR; TCRdb keeps only in-frame clonotypes and omits some of them. Altogether under 200,000 clones are present, 80% to 85% being singletons, with the ten largest covering 14%. What was sequenced was peripheral blood. All receptors come from a woman in her sixties or seventies with COVID-19, enrolled during active disease.

This clone was found a few times. V usage is TRBV28 and J usage is TRBJ2-2, with D maybe TRBD2 (6 bases). There are 15 residues in the CDR3. The ends were cut back, 5 bases at V and 2 bases at J, with 12 bases in the middle. Germline CDR1 is MDHEN and CDR2 is SYDVKM. The CDR3 DNA sequence: TGTGCCAGCAGTCCCGGGACTCTAAACACCGGGGAGCTGTTTTTT. It yields the protein CASSPGTLNTGELFF. Together with reference TRBV28 and TRBJ2-2, the CDR3 gives the full variable domain: DVKVTQSSRYLVKRTGEKVFLECVQDMDHENMFWYRQDPGLGLRLIYFSYDVKMKEKGDIPEGYSVSREKKERFSLILESASTNQTSMYLCASSPGTLNTGELFFGEGSRLTVL.

This clone was seen more than once but under ten times. The chain couples TRBV7-2 to TRBJ2-5; D is possibly TRBD1 (7 bases). CDR3 length: 13 residues. CDR1 is SGHTA and CDR2 is FQGNSA in the germline V gene. V shed 4 bases and J shed 5 bases, with 11 bases lying between them. CDR3 coding DNA: TGTGCCAGCAGCTCGACAGGGAGGGAGACCCAGTACTTC. Amino acid sequence: CASSSTGRETQYF.

The genes are TRBV6-5 and TRBJ2-7; the match to TRBD1 covers 7 bases. After removal of 11 bases from V and 2 bases from J, the junction contained 9 bases not matched to a gene. CDR1 is MNHEY, CDR2 SVGAGI, per germline. This CDR3 region has 13 residues. The CDR3 is CAGTVLGPYEQYF. The CDR3 DNA sequence: TGTGCCGGGACAGTCTTGGGGCCCTACGAGCAGTACTTC.

This rearrangement joins TRBV19 to TRBJ2-1; 10 bases are a match to TRBD2. Germline V gene lookup returns CDR1 LNHDA and CDR2 SQIVND (reference sequence). The CDR3 loop spans 15 amino acids. The J segment lost 10 bases and the V segment lost 3 bases, leaving 9 bases of the junction unmatched. The CDR3 DNA reads as TGTGCCAGTAGTATTTATACTAGCGGGGCACGGGAGCAGTTCTTC. It codes for CASSIYTSGAREQFF.

The gene calls are TRBV28 and TRBJ2-5; 8 bases fit TRBD2. This CDR3 contains 15 residues. The trim removed 2 bases at V and 4 bases at J, leaving 6 bases unmatched. Germline values: CDR1 MDHEN, CDR2 SYDVKM. As DNA, the CDR3 is TGTGCCAGCAGTTTAATTAGTGCGGGGGGAGAGACCCAGTACTTC. Translation: CASSLISAGGETQYF.

The gene calls are TRBV2 and TRBJ1-1, with 9 nucleotides matching TRBD1. CDR1 is SNHLY, CDR2 FYNNEI, per germline. Trimming cost V 6 bases and J 11 bases; bases outside gene matches: 13. There are 14 residues in the CDR3. CDR3 region: CASSGRTGGDEAFF. The DNA of the CDR3 is TGTGCCAGCAGCGGGCGTACAGGGGGCGATGAGGCTTTCTTT.

The chain combines TRBV7-9 with TRBJ2-7, with 9 bases aligning to TRBD1. This CDR3 region has 17 residues. The junction had 7 bases not matched to a gene; V was cut back by 1 base and J by 0 bases. CDR1 is SEHNR, CDR2 FQNEAQ, per germline (reference sequence). The CDR3 DNA reads as TGTGCCAGCAGCTTAGATCAGGGGACAGGGCCCTCCTACGAGCAGTACTTC. Residues: CASSLDQGTGPSYEQYF. The complete variable domain, with remaining parts taken from reference TRBV7-9 and TRBJ2-7, reads DTGVSQNPRHKITKRGQNVTFRCDPISEHNRLYWYRQTLGQGPEFLTYFQNEAQLEKSRLLSDRFSAERPKGSFSTLEIQRTEQGDSAMYLCASSLDQGTGPSYEQYFGPGTRLTVT.

CDR3 amino acids: CASTPGQGKNTGELFF. Written as DNA, the CDR3 is TGTGCCAGCACCCCAGGACAGGGCAAGAACACCGGGGAGCTGTTTTTT. The J gene is TRBJ2-2, the V gene TRBV7-9; 8 nucleotides align to TRBD1. This CDR3 is 16 amino acids long. Germline V gives CDR1 SEHNR, CDR2 FQNEAQ (reference sequence). V dropped 7 bases and J dropped 1; count of bases not matched to a gene: 8.

The CDR3 DNA sequence: TGCGCCAGCAGCTTAACGGGCGGGAGGCCCCAAGAGACCCAGTACTTC. It codes for CASSLTGGRPQETQYF. The rearrangement uses TRBV5-1 and TRBJ2-5, with 8 bases that match TRBD2. The V and J ends lost 2 bases and 1 base, in that order; junction bases with no gene match: 7. Germline CDR1 SGHRS, CDR2 YFSETQ. The CDR3 is 16 amino acids.

This chain connects TRBV15 to TRBJ2-4, with TRBD1 matching over 8 bases. This CDR3 spans 15 amino acids. Germline V gene sequence: CDR1 LNHNV, CDR2 YYDKDF (reference sequence). Germline trimming cut 0 bases from V and 8 bases from J; bases unmatched to any gene: 6. The CDR3 loop reads CATSRDPRTGYIQYF. The DNA of the CDR3 is TGTGCCACCAGCAGAGATCCAAGGACAGGGTACATTCAGTACTTC.